One and the same sample provided the 22 T cell receptor beta chains below, sequenced in a study of T cell responses to AZD1222 COVID-19 vaccine. This table comes from immunoSEQ multiplex PCR, and its TCRdb copy is limited to in-frame clones, with some not included. The sample records tens of thousands of clones, around nine tenths being singletons. Source: peripheral blood, taken on day 0 of AZD1222 vaccination. These receptor sequences come from an adult in good health.

The chain employs TRBV7-9 and TRBJ2-1; D is perhaps TRBD2 (6 bases). This CDR3 is built from 15 residues. Trimming left V 5 bases short and J 6 bases short, with 17 bases between. Germline V gene data show CDR1 as SEHNR and CDR2 as FQNEAQ (reference sequence). Here the CDR3 DNA reads TGTGCCAGCAGCCAACGGGGGTCTTCGAGCAATGAGCAGTTCTTC. It codes for CASSQRGSSSNEQFF.

The chain recombines TRBV7-2 with TRBJ2-1; TRBD2 might be the D (5 bases). This CDR3 comprises 16 residues. Trimming stripped 4 bases from V and 0 bases from J, with 13 bases between. Germline V gene data show CDR1 as SGHTA and CDR2 as FQGNSA. The CDR3 nucleotides are TGTGCCAGCAGCTCGAAGCGGATGAGCTCCTACAATGAGCAGTTCTTC. This codes for CASSSKRMSSYNEQFF.

V usage is TRBV2 and J usage is TRBJ1-1, with 10 nucleotides matching TRBD1. Germline CDR1 SNHLY, CDR2 FYNNEI. The ends lost 8 bases at V and 4 bases at J; junction bases unmatched: 4. This CDR3 is 13 amino acids long. The DNA of the CDR3 is TGTGCCAGCGGGGGACAGGGGTCCACTGAAGCTTTCTTT. It yields the protein CASGGQGSTEAFF.

The chain carries TRBV18 and TRBJ2-3, with a possible D match to TRBD2 (6 bases). Trimming shortened V by 2 bases and J by 6 bases, and 15 bases separated the two germline ends. The CDR3 is 15 residues long. Per germline, CDR1 KGHSH and CDR2 LQKENI. CDR3 sequence reads: CASSPGGGKRDTQYF. The CDR3 DNA is TGTGCCAGCTCACCAGGAGGCGGGAAAAGGGATACGCAGTATTTT.

The genes are TRBV28 and TRBJ2-1; TRBD2 aligns across 10 bases. J gave up 9 bases and V 5 bases, and 13 bases lay outside the gene matches. This CDR3 is 16 amino acids long. CDR1 and CDR2 (germline): MDHEN, SYDVKM. CDR3 protein: CASSGSGRLRGPEQFF. The CDR3, as DNA: TGTGCCAGCAGTGGTAGCGGGAGGTTAAGGGGGCCTGAGCAGTTCTTC.

A few counts support this clone. J is TRBJ1-2 and V is TRBV30, with D possibly TRBD1 on 5 matching bases. The germline V gene has CDR1 GTSNPN and CDR2 SVGIG (reference sequence). V dropped 1 base and J dropped 4 bases, with 13 bases sitting between them. The CDR3 loop spans 14 amino acids. The CDR3 here is CAWSGSAGSYGYTF. The CDR3 DNA sequence: TGTGCCTGGAGTGGATCCGCAGGGTCCTATGGCTACACCTTC.

This rearrangement joins TRBV5-1 to TRBJ2-7; 9 positions match TRBD1. The CDR3 is made up of 14 amino acids. From germline, CDR1 is SGHRS and CDR2 YFSETQ. Trimming cost V 4 bases and J 4 bases; bases outside gene matches: 6. The CDR3, as DNA: TGCGCCAGCAGCATCGGGACAGGGTCATACGAGCAGTACTTC. Translated: CASSIGTGSYEQYF.

J is TRBJ1-1 and V is TRBV5-1, with 8 bases matching TRBD1. CDR1 and CDR2 (germline): SGHRS, YFSETQ. This CDR3 comprises 15 residues. J was trimmed by 1 base and V by 0 bases; bases with no gene match: 2. The CDR3 DNA reads TGCGCCAGCAGCTTGGGAGGACAGGGGAACACTGAAGCTTTCTTT. Residues: CASSLGGQGNTEAFF. Together with reference TRBV5-1 and TRBJ1-1, the CDR3 gives the full variable domain: KAGVTQTPRYLIKTRGQQVTLSCSPISGHRSVSWYQQTPGQGLQFLFEYFSETQRNKGNFPGRFSGRQFSNSRSEMNVSTLELGDSALYLCASSLGGQGNTEAFFGQGTRLTVV.

The V and J genes are TRBV29-1 and TRBJ2-1; a weak D match, TRBD1 (6 bases). Germline V CDR1 and CDR2: SQVTM, ANQGSEA. The CDR3 length is 15 residues. V was trimmed by 2 bases and J by 4 bases, leaving 15 bases between them. DNA for the CDR3: TGCAGCGTTGAAAGGGCGGAAGGACAGTACAATGAGCAGTTCTTC. Translated: CSVERAEGQYNEQFF.

The genes are TRBV3-1 (or the pseudogene TRBV3-2) and TRBJ1-1; D perhaps matches TRBD1 (6 bases). V dropped 4 bases and J dropped 0 bases, with 12 bases sitting between them. Germline CDR1 reads LGHDT; CDR2 reads YNNKEL (reference sequence). CDR3 length: 15 amino acids. The CDR3 spells CASSPIRGMNTEAFF. DNA of the CDR3: TGTGCCAGCAGCCCAATTAGGGGGATGAACACTGAAGCTTTCTTT.

The chain uses TRBV7-2 and TRBJ2-3; D uncertain. CDR1 is SGHTA, CDR2 FQGNSA, per germline. The CDR3 has 12 amino acids. The CDR3 reads CEDGGYTDTQYF. The CDR3 region has the DNA TGTGAAGATGGCGGATACACAGATACGCAGTATTTT. The full variable domain, with the rest looked up from reference TRBV7-2 and TRBJ2-3, is GAGVSQSPSNKVTEKGKDVELRCDPISGHTALYWYRQSLGQGLEFLIYFQGNSAPDKSGLPSDRFSAERTGGSVSTLTIQRTQQEDSAVYLCEDGGYTDTQYFGPGTRLTVL.

This clone was detected a few times. The chain couples TRBV30 to TRBJ1-1; D is unclear. Germline lookup yields CDR1 GTSNPN and CDR2 SVGIG (reference sequence). The CDR3 has 12 amino acids. V lost 0 bases and J lost 3, with 5 bases in between. In DNA form, the CDR3 reads TGTGCCTGGAGTGTAAGGGACACTGAAGCTTTCTTT. This translates into CAWSVRDTEAFF.

The rearrangement uses TRBV28 and TRBJ2-7; D remains ambiguous. Trimming pared 6 bases from V and 0 bases from J, leaving 9 bases between. The CDR3 totals 13 residues. Germline V CDR1 and CDR2: MDHEN, SYDVKM. The CDR3 region has the DNA TGTGCCAGCAGACTGGAAAGCTCCTACGAGCAGTACTTC. Residues: CASRLESSYEQYF.

This chain connects TRBV9 to TRBJ2-3, with D possibly being TRBD2 (6 bases). Germline assignment: CDR1 SGDLS and CDR2 YYNGEE. V was clipped by 3 bases and J by 0 bases, with 8 bases between them. This CDR3 is 14 amino acids long. CDR3 DNA: TGTGCCAGCAGCGCGGGAGTTAGCACAGATACGCAGTATTTT. Translation: CASSAGVSTDTQYF. The full variable domain, in which reference TRBV9 and TRBJ2-3 provide the parts outside the CDR3, is DSGVTQTPKHLITATGQRVTLRCSPRSGDLSVYWYQQSLDQGLQFLIQYYNGEERAKGNILERFSAQQFPDLHSELNLSSLELGDSALYFCASSAGVSTDTQYFGPGTRLTVL.

The DNA for the CDR3 is TGTGCCAGCAGCGTACGACCCTCCGGGGAGCTGTTTTTT. Residues: CASSVRPSGELFF. The chain links TRBV11-1 to TRBJ2-2, with D unclear. This CDR3 is built from 13 residues. Looked up from germline, CDR1 is SGHAT and CDR2 is FQDESV (reference sequence). The V gene lost 5 bases and the J gene lost 6 bases, with 10 bases spanning the gap.

This chain links TRBV20-1 with TRBJ2-7, with D unclear. The CDR3 covers 14 residues. V was pared by 3 bases and J by 0 bases, with 12 bases between. Germline V gives CDR1 DFQATT, CDR2 SNEGSKA (reference sequence). Here the CDR3 reads CSASRSGSSYEQYF. The CDR3, as DNA: TGCAGTGCTAGTCGTTCAGGCAGCTCCTACGAGCAGTACTTC.

This clone was found once. V usage is TRBV19 and J usage is TRBJ2-3; 9 nucleotides agree with TRBD1. The CDR3 covers 15 residues. Germline CDR1 and CDR2: LNHDA and SQIVND (reference sequence). After removal of 3 bases from V and 4 bases from J, the junction contained 5 bases not matched to a gene. CDR3 region: CASSMGTGIPDTQYF. CDR3 in DNA: TGTGCCAGTAGTATGGGGACAGGGATACCAGATACGCAGTATTTT.

This chain uses TRBV29-1 with TRBJ2-1, with D perhaps matching TRBD1 or TRBD2 (6 bases each). The V gene's germline CDR1 is SQVTM and CDR2 ANQGSEA. The CDR3 covers 15 residues. The ends were cut back, 7 bases at V and 4 bases at J, with 20 bases in the middle. The CDR3 loop is CSALRGAGKYNEQFF. CDR3 bases: TGCAGCGCCCTAAGGGGGGCGGGGAAGTACAATGAGCAGTTCTTC.

V is TRBV27 and J is TRBJ1-3; D is possibly TRBD1 (6 bases). Trimming stripped 5 bases from V and 0 bases from J, with 11 bases between. The CDR3 has 15 residues. The germline CDR1 and CDR2 sequences are MNHEY and SMNVEV (reference sequence). This CDR3 reads CASSPRTASGNTIYF. The CDR3 nucleotides read TGTGCCAGCAGTCCTAGGACAGCCTCTGGAAACACCATATATTTT.

This clone came up once. The V call is TRBV24-1, the J call TRBJ2-7, with D hard to call. Germline CDR1 and CDR2: KGHDR and SFDVKD. V shed 3 bases and J shed 2 bases, with 4 bases lying between them. The CDR3 loop spans 12 amino acids. Here the CDR3 DNA reads TGTGCCACCAGTGATGGACCCTACGAGCAGTACTTC. This encodes CATSDGPYEQYF.

The J gene is TRBJ2-2, the V gene TRBV19; D is possibly TRBD1 or TRBD2 (5 bases each). The CDR3 runs 14 residues. In germline, CDR1 is LNHDA, CDR2 SQIVND (reference sequence). Trimming removed 3 bases at V and 5 bases at J, with 10 bases between. CDR3 region: CASSIQGRTGELFF. The CDR3 coding sequence is TGTGCCAGTAGTATTCAGGGACGGACCGGGGAGCTGTTTTTT.

As for this clone: An end of the junction does not agree with germline; a read error may underlie this. The V gene is TRBV6-5, the J gene TRBJ1-6; maybe TRBD1 (6 bases). The CDR3 length is 12 residues. The V gene's germline CDR1 is MNHEY and CDR2 SVGAGI. The CDR3 is CASSLDSSSLHF. As DNA, the CDR3 is TGTGCCAGCAGTCTGGACAGTTCATCCCTCCACTTT.